This is a list of T cell receptor beta chains from one sample in a study of OX40 agonist ivuxolimab in advanced cancers. Clones were sequenced by immunoSEQ multiplex PCR, and TCRdb holds only the in-frame ones, with some missing. The sample includes around 25,000 clones, 60% to 80% of them seen just once. This sample comprised CD4+ or CD8+ T cells sorted from blood, obtained in a trial of the OX40 agonist ivuxolimab. The receptors originated from an adult with an advanced solid tumor such as melanoma, head and neck, liver or kidney cancer. Each CDR3 is given with its conserved first and last residue. D genes are given only for firm matches. Only part of the rows carry a size: once, few, many, or a class if the clone is expanded.

length: 12
size: once
D: NA
J: TRBJ2-7
V: TRBV7-2
CDR3: CASTFSAYEQYF
DNA: TGTGCCAGCACCTTCTCTGCCTACGAGCAGTACTTC

length: 11
size: NA
D: NA
J: TRBJ2-5
V: TRBV21-1
CDR3: CASGYTETQYF
DNA: TGTGCCAGCGGCTATACAGAGACCCAGTACTTC

length: 13
size: NA
D: NA
J: TRBJ2-3
V: TRBV7-6
CDR3: CASSGRETDTQYF
DNA: TGTGCCAGCAGCGGTCGGGAGACAGATACGCAGTATTTT

length: 12
size: NA
D: NA
J: TRBJ2-3
V: TRBV7-8
CDR3: CASSLPTDTQYF
DNA: TGTGCCAGCAGCCTACCCACAGATACGCAGTATTTT

length: 15
size: NA
D: NA
J: TRBJ1-5
V: TRBV28
CDR3: CASRQGGPVNQPQHF
DNA: TGTGCCAGCAGACAGGGCGGGCCGGTGAATCAGCCCCAGCATTTT

length: 14
size: NA
D: NA
J: TRBJ1-6
V: TRBV28
CDR3: CASSLRHKSSPLHF
DNA: TGTGCCAGCAGCTTGCGACACAAGAGTTCACCCCTCCACTTT

length: 12
size: NA
D: NA
J: TRBJ1-1
V: TRBV5-8
CDR3: CASSRLDSQAFF
DNA: TGTGCCAGCAGCCGTTTGGACAGCCAAGCTTTCTTT

length: 14
size: NA
D: TRBD1
J: TRBJ2-2
V: TRBV6-4
CDR3: CASSWDRNTGELFF
DNA: TGTGCCAGCAGTTGGGACAGGAACACCGGGGAGCTGTTTTTT

length: 13
size: once
D: TRBD1
J: TRBJ2-7
V: TRBV19
CDR3: CATQDRDGLPQYF
DNA: TGTGCCACCCAGGACAGGGACGGGCTCCCCCAGTACTTC

length: 16
size: NA
D: NA
J: TRBJ1-4
V: TRBV11-2
CDR3: CASSSGTIATNEKLFF
DNA: TGTGCCAGCAGCTCCGGGACAATTGCAACTAATGAAAAACTGTTTTTT

length: 14
size: NA
D: NA
J: TRBJ1-5
V: TRBV19
CDR3: CASSNSGQGQPQHF
DNA: TGTGCCAGTAGTAACTCTGGGCAGGGGCAGCCCCAGCATTTT

length: 15
size: NA
D: TRBD2
J: TRBJ2-7
V: TRBV5-1
CDR3: CASSYSGLAGAEQYF
DNA: TGCGCCAGCAGCTATTCGGGACTAGCGGGAGCCGAGCAGTACTTC

length: 14
size: NA
D: NA
J: TRBJ2-6
V: TRBV6-1
CDR3: CASSEGAGANVLTF
DNA: TGTGCCAGCAGTGAGGGGGCTGGGGCCAACGTCCTGACTTTC

length: 13
size: few
D: NA
J: TRBJ2-7
V: TRBV10-3
CDR3: CAISETDSHEQYF
DNA: TGTGCCATCAGTGAGACGGACAGCCACGAGCAGTACTTC

length: 14
size: once
D: TRBD2
J: TRBJ2-3
V: TRBV29-1
CDR3: CSVSSGGSTDTQYF
DNA: TGCAGCGTTTCCAGCGGGGGGAGCACAGATACGCAGTATTTT

length: 16
size: NA
D: TRBD1
J: TRBJ2-2
V: TRBV11-1
CDR3: CASSLFQGAATGELFF
DNA: TGTGCCAGCAGCTTATTTCAGGGGGCGGCCACCGGGGAGCTGTTTTTT

length: 14
size: NA
D: NA
J: TRBJ1-5
V: TRBV7-8
CDR3: CASSQSGVNQPQHF
DNA: TGTGCCAGCAGCCAATCCGGGGTTAATCAGCCCCAGCATTTT

length: 12
size: medium-sized
D: NA
J: TRBJ1-6
V: TRBV19
CDR3: CASGSYNSPLHF
DNA: TGTGCCAGTGGATCCTATAATTCACCCCTCCACTTT

length: 13
size: few
D: TRBD1
J: TRBJ2-5
V: TRBV19
CDR3: CASSPYRGETQYF
DNA: TGTGCCAGTAGTCCTTACAGGGGCGAGACCCAGTACTTC

length: 14
size: few
D: NA
J: TRBJ2-7
V: TRBV5-5
CDR3: CASSQQEGGYEQYF
DNA: TGTGCCAGCAGCCAGCAAGAGGGAGGCTACGAGCAGTACTTC

length: 14
size: NA
D: TRBD1
J: TRBJ2-1
V: TRBV19
CDR3: CASSRGQSYNEQFF
DNA: TGTGCCAGTAGTAGGGGACAGAGTTACAATGAGCAGTTCTTC

length: 15
size: NA
D: NA
J: TRBJ1-2
V: TRBV10-3
CDR3: CAISEGTDDVIGYTF
DNA: TGTGCCATCAGTGAGGGGACGGACGACGTGATTGGCTACACCTTC

length: 15
size: NA
D: NA
J: TRBJ2-1
V: TRBV27
CDR3: CASSSSGTEPNEQFF
DNA: TGTGCCAGCAGTTCCTCCGGGACGGAGCCCAATGAGCAGTTCTTC

length: 16
size: NA
D: NA
J: TRBJ2-1
V: TRBV4-2
CDR3: CASSQDLGGLGNEQFF
DNA: TGTGCCAGCAGCCAAGATCTTGGCGGGTTAGGCAATGAGCAGTTCTTC

length: 11
size: once
D: TRBD1
J: TRBJ2-5
V: TRBV30
CDR3: CAWNRGETQYF
DNA: TGTGCCTGGAACAGGGGCGAGACCCAGTACTTC

length: 13
size: NA
D: NA
J: TRBJ1-1
V: TRBV6-5
CDR3: CATLAGMNTEAFF
DNA: TGTGCCACCCTGGCGGGGATGAACACTGAAGCTTTCTTT

length: 18
size: NA
D: TRBD2
J: TRBJ2-2
V: TRBV4-2
CDR3: CASSQIGTSGGRAGELFF
DNA: TGTGCCAGCAGCCAGATTGGGACTAGCGGGGGGAGAGCCGGGGAGCTGTTTTTT

length: 13
size: NA
D: NA
J: TRBJ2-2
V: TRBV6-6
CDR3: CASTSGAAGELFF
DNA: TGTGCCAGCACCTCAGGGGCGGCCGGGGAGCTGTTTTTT

length: 15
size: NA
D: NA
J: TRBJ1-4
V: TRBV7-9
CDR3: CASSFLGSTNEKLFF
DNA: TGTGCCAGCAGCTTCCTGGGGTCAACTAATGAAAAACTGTTTTTT

length: 14
size: NA
D: NA
J: TRBJ1-4
V: TRBV11-1
CDR3: CASSLWGVEGKLFF
DNA: TGTGCCAGCAGCTTATGGGGAGTGGAGGGAAAACTGTTTTTT

length: 15
size: NA
D: NA
J: TRBJ1-2
V: TRBV25-1
CDR3: CASSEGPTGLRGYTF
DNA: TGTGCCAGCAGTGAAGGGCCTACAGGCTTAAGGGGCTACACCTTC

length: 15
size: few
D: TRBD1
J: TRBJ2-7
V: TRBV2
CDR3: CASSGTGVHSYEQYF
DNA: TGTGCCAGCAGTGGGACAGGGGTCCACTCCTACGAGCAGTACTTC

length: 15
size: few
D: TRBD1
J: TRBJ1-1
V: TRBV9
CDR3: CASGGYRQGRPEAFF
DNA: TGTGCCAGCGGGGGCTACAGACAGGGGAGGCCTGAAGCTTTCTTT

length: 15
size: once
D: NA
J: TRBJ1-5
V: TRBV4-3
CDR3: CASSQEGVSNQPQHF
DNA: TGCGCCAGCAGCCAAGAAGGGGTTAGCAATCAGCCCCAGCATTTT

length: 14
size: few
D: NA
J: TRBJ2-3
V: TRBV7-2
CDR3: CASSLVRGTDTQYF
DNA: TGTGCCAGCAGCTTAGTGCGGGGCACAGATACGCAGTATTTT

length: 14
size: NA
D: NA
J: TRBJ1-2
V: TRBV14
CDR3: CASSRFDGDYGYTF
DNA: TGTGCCAGCAGCCGTTTCGACGGAGACTATGGCTACACCTTC

length: 15
size: NA
D: TRBD2
J: TRBJ2-7
V: TRBV7-9
CDR3: CASSPSGTPSYEQYF
DNA: TGTGCCAGCAGCCCTAGCGGGACACCATCCTACGAGCAGTACTTC

length: 15
size: NA
D: NA
J: TRBJ1-2
V: TRBV4-3
CDR3: CASSPRAAVHYGYTF
DNA: TGCGCCAGCAGCCCAAGGGCTGCGGTCCACTATGGCTACACCTTC

length: 16
size: NA
D: NA
J: TRBJ1-1
V: TRBV6-6
CDR3: CASIGPGQRTPDEAFF
DNA: TGTGCCAGCATCGGCCCGGGACAAAGGACCCCTGATGAAGCTTTCTTT

length: 15
size: NA
D: NA
J: TRBJ2-7
V: TRBV11-3
CDR3: CASSLWTGYSYEQYF
DNA: TGTGCCAGCAGCTTATGGACTGGATACTCCTACGAGCAGTACTTC

length: 15
size: NA
D: NA
J: TRBJ2-3
V: TRBV5-1
CDR3: CASTRAAGLTDTQYF
DNA: TGCGCCAGCACCCGCGCTGCGGGTCTCACAGATACGCAGTATTTT

length: 13
size: NA
D: TRBD1
J: TRBJ2-7
V: TRBV9
CDR3: CASSWGQGYEQYF
DNA: TGTGCCAGCAGCTGGGGACAGGGGTACGAGCAGTACTTC

length: 14
size: NA
D: NA
J: TRBJ1-2
V: TRBV7-9
CDR3: CASSGGGGDYGYTF
DNA: TGTGCCAGCAGCGGGGGTGGGGGGGACTATGGCTACACCTTC

length: 13
size: NA
D: NA
J: TRBJ2-5
V: TRBV7-2
CDR3: CASSYRVQETQYF
DNA: TGTGCCAGCAGCTACAGGGTCCAAGAGACCCAGTACTTC

length: 14
size: once
D: TRBD1
J: TRBJ1-1
V: TRBV11-3
CDR3: CASSKTGGGTEAFF
DNA: TGTGCCAGCAGCAAGACAGGGGGCGGCACTGAAGCTTTCTTT

length: 15
size: NA
D: NA
J: TRBJ2-1
V: TRBV7-3
CDR3: CASSLSSGPLNEQFF
DNA: TGTGCCAGCAGCTTATCCAGCGGCCCGCTTAATGAGCAGTTCTTC

length: 14
size: NA
D: TRBD1
J: TRBJ2-1
V: TRBV6-1
CDR3: CASRGVRDSTEQFF
DNA: TGTGCCAGCAGGGGGGTCCGGGACAGTACTGAGCAGTTCTTC

length: 11
size: NA
D: NA
J: TRBJ1-2
V: TRBV2
CDR3: CASSAVDGYTF
DNA: TGTGCCAGCAGTGCCGTGGATGGCTACACCTTC

length: 14
size: NA
D: NA
J: TRBJ2-7
V: TRBV11-2
CDR3: CASSLGSGSYEQYF
DNA: TGTGCCAGCAGCTTAGGTAGCGGATCCTACGAGCAGTACTTC

length: 15
size: NA
D: NA
J: TRBJ2-1
V: TRBV4-3
CDR3: CASSQTSNNYNEQFF
DNA: TGCGCCAGCAGCCAAACTAGCAACAACTACAATGAGCAGTTCTTC

length: 14
size: NA
D: NA
J: TRBJ1-2
V: TRBV5-5
CDR3: CASSLTAANYGYTF
DNA: TGTGCCAGCAGCTTGACTGCGGCGAACTATGGCTACACCTTC

length: 15
size: few
D: NA
J: TRBJ2-7
V: TRBV5-1
CDR3: CASSQEAGDRYEQYF
DNA: TGCGCCAGCAGCCAAGAAGCAGGGGACCGTTACGAGCAGTACTTC

length: 11
size: NA
D: NA
J: TRBJ2-1
V: TRBV28
CDR3: CASHRNNEQFF
DNA: TGTGCCAGCCACAGAAACAATGAGCAGTTCTTC

length: 14
size: NA
D: NA
J: TRBJ1-5
V: TRBV30
CDR3: CASSTAFLNQPQHF
DNA: TGTGCCTCTTCGACCGCCTTTCTCAATCAGCCCCAGCATTTT

length: 15
size: NA
D: NA
J: TRBJ2-4
V: TRBV7-2
CDR3: CASSSPTGAKNIQYF
DNA: TGTGCCAGCAGCTCCCCCACAGGGGCCAAAAACATTCAGTACTTC

length: 15
size: few
D: TRBD2
J: TRBJ2-1
V: TRBV10-1
CDR3: CASSESTSGGNEQFF
DNA: TGCGCCAGCAGTGAGTCGACTAGCGGGGGGAATGAGCAGTTCTTC

length: 15
size: NA
D: NA
J: TRBJ1-1
V: TRBV15
CDR3: CATSRGQTGNTEAFF
DNA: TGTGCCACCAGCAGGGGCCAGACAGGGAACACTGAAGCTTTCTTT